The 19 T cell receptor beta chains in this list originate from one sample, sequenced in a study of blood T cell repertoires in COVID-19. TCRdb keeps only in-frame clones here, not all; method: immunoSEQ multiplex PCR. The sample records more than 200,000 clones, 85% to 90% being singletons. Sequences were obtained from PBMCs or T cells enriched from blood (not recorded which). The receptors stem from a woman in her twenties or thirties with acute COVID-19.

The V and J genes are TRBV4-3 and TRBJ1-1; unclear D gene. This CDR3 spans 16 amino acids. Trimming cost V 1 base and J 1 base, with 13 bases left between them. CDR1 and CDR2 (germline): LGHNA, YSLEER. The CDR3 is CASSQGYGSGNTEAFF. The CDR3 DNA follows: TGCGCCAGCAGCCAAGGTTACGGCAGCGGGAACACTGAAGCTTTCTTT.

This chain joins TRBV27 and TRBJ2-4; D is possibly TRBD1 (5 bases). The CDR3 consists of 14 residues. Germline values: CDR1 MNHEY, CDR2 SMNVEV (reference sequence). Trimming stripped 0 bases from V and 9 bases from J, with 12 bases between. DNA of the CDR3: TGTGCCAGCAGTTTATCGAGTATACAGGCCATTCAGTACTTC. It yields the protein CASSLSSIQAIQYF.

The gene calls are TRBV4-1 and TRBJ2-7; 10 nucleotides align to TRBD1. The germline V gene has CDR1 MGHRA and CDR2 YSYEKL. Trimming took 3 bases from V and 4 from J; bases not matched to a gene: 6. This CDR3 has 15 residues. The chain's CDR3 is CASSHPGQGRYEQYF. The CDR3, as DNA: TGCGCCAGCAGCCATCCGGGACAGGGGAGGTACGAGCAGTACTTC.

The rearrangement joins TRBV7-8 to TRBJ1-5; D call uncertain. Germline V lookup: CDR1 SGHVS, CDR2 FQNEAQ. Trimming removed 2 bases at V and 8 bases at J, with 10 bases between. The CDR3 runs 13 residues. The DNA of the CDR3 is TGTGCCAGCAGCTTATCGTCAGTCGAGCCCCAGCATTTT. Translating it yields CASSLSSVEPQHF.

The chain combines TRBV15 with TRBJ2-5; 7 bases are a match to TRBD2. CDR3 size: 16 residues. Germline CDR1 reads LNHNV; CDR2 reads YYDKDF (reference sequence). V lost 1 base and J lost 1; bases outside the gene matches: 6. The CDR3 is CATSRGLPSGQETQYF. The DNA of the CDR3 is TGTGCCACCAGCAGAGGTTTGCCTAGCGGCCAAGAGACCCAGTACTTC.

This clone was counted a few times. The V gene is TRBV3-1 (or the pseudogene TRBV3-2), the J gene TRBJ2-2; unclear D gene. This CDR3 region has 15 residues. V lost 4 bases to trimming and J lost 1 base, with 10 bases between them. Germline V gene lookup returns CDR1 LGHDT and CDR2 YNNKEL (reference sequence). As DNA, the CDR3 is TGTGCCAGCAGCCTGCGCATATTGAACACCGGGGAGCTGTTTTTT. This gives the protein CASSLRILNTGELFF.

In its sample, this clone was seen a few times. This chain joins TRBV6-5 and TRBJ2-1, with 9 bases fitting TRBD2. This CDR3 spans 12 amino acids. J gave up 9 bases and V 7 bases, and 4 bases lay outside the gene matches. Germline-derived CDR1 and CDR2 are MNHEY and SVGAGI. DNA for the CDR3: TGTGCCAGCATGGGACTAGCAATTGAGCAGTTCTTC. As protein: CASMGLAIEQFF.

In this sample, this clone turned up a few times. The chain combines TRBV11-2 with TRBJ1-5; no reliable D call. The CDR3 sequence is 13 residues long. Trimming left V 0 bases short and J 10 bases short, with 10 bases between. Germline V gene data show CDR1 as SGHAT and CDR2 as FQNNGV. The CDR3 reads CASSLEAGDPQHF. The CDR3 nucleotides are TGTGCCAGCAGCTTAGAAGCGGGTGACCCCCAGCATTTT.

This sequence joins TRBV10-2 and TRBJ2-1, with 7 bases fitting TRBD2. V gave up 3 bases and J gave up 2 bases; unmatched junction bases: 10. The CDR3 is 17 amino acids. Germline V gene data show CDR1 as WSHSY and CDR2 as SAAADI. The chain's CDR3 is CASSDIVQRGTYNEQFF. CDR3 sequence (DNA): TGCGCCAGCAGTGATATCGTCCAGCGGGGCACCTACAATGAGCAGTTCTTC.

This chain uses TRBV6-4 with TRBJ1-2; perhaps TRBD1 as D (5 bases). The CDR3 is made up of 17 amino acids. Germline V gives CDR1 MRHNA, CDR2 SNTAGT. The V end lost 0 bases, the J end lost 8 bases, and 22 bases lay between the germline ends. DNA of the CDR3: TGTGCCAGCAGTGACTCGTTTCGACAAGGTCAGGGCGGCGGCTACACCTTC. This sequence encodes CASSDSFRQGQGGGYTF.

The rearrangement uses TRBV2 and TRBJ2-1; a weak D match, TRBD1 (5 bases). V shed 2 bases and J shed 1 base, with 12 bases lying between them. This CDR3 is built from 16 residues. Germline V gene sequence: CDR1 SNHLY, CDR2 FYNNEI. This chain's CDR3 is CASSERGGSSYNEQFF. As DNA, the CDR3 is TGTGCCAGCAGTGAAAGGGGCGGATCATCCTACAATGAGCAGTTCTTC.

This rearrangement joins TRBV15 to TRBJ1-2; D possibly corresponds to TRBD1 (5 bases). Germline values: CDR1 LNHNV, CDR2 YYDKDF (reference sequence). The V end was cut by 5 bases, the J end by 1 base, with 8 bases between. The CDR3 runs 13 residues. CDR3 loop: CATSGGFNYGYTF. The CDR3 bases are TGTGCCACCAGCGGGGGGTTTAACTATGGCTACACCTTC.

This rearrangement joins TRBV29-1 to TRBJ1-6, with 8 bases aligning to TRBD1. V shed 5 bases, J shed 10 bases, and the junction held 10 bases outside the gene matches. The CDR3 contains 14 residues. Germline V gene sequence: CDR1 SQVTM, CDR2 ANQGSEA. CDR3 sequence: CSVSIGQGSSPLHF. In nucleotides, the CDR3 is TGCAGCGTTTCGATAGGACAGGGCTCCTCACCCCTCCACTTT.

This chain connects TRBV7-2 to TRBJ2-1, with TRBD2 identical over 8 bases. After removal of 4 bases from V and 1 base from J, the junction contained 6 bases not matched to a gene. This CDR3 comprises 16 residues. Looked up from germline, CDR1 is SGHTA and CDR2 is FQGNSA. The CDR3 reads CASSSRSGGSYNEQFF. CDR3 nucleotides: TGTGCCAGCAGCTCCCGGAGCGGGGGTTCCTACAATGAGCAGTTCTTC.

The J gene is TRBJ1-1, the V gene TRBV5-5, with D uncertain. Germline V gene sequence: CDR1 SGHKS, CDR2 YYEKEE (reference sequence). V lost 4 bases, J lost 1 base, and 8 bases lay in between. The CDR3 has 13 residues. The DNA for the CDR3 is TGTGCCAGCAGCCCCCCGTGGAACACTGAAGCTTTCTTT. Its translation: CASSPPWNTEAFF. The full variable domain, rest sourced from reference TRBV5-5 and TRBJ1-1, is DAGVTQSPTHLIKTRGQQVTLRCSPISGHKSVSWYQQVLGQGPQFIFQYYEKEERGRGNFPDRFSARQFPNYSSELNVNALLLGDSALYLCASSPPWNTEAFFGQGTRLTVV.

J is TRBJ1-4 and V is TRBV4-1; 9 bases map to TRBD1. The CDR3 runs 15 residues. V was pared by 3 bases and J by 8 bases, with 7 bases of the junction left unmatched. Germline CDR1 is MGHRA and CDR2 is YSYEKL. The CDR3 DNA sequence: TGCGCCAGCAGCCAGTCCGGGACAGGGTTAGAAAAACTGTTTTTT. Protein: CASSQSGTGLEKLFF.

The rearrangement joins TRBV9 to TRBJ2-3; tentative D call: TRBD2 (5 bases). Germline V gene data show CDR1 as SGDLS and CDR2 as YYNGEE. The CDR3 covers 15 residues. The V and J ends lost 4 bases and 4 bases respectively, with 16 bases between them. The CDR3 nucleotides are TGTGCCAGCAGCCTTACTCTAAGGACTCCAGATACGCAGTATTTT. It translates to CASSLTLRTPDTQYF.

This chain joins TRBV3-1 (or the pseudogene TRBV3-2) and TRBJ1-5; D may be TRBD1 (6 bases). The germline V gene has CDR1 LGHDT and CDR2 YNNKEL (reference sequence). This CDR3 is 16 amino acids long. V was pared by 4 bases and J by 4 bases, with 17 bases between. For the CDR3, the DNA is TGTGCCAGCAGCCTATCCGGGACAATGGCAAATCAGCCCCAGCATTTT. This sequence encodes CASSLSGTMANQPQHF.

The CDR3, as DNA: TGCGCCAGCAGCTTGGACAGTCCTAACTATGGCTACACCTTC. Amino acid sequence: CASSLDSPNYGYTF. J is TRBJ1-2 and V is TRBV5-1, with no clear D. Trimming removed 0 bases at V and 0 bases at J, with 6 bases between. Germline-derived CDR1 and CDR2 are SGHRS and YFSETQ. The CDR3 has 14 residues.